This TCR beta chain comes out of a study of post-analysis software for immune sequencing data. Study-level findings and limits: Comparison with controls showed significantly lower normalized Chao1 diversity in multiple sclerosis patients. Among five TRBV segments more frequent in patients than controls were TRBV5-6, TRBV5-1 and TRBV20-1. Batch-mates among the samples co-clustered strongly by F measure.

Libraries were made from TCR beta cDNA, and they carried unique molecular identifiers. MiXCR, run by TCRdb on the PCR reads, gives a single entry per CDR3 protein. The sample gives 750,000 to 950,000 distinct CDR3 sequences, roughly 50% of which show up once; under 6% is in the top ten. The CDR3 runs 15 residues. For this clonotype: Its target is unknown. Its ends do not fully match the called genes, so a read error is possible.

The TCR comes from a girl between 5 and 17 years old with multiple sclerosis. Input material: blood. The chain uses TRBV12-3 or TRBV12-4 and TRBJ2-3, with 9 positions matching TRBD2. This CDR3 is CTSSFASGVTDTQYF. The CDR3 DNA reads TGTACCAGCAGTTTCGCTAGCGGGGTCACAGATACGCAGTATTTT.